This T cell receptor (beta chain) was observed in a study of T cells in localized non-small cell lung cancer. Note on this clone: Its antigen is not known.

The data were produced by immunoSEQ multiplex PCR, yet TCRdb's version contains in-frame clones alone and is incomplete. The sample carries around 64,000 clones, roughly 89% recorded once. V was shortened by 9 bases and J by 0 bases, with 18 bases between the two germline ends. Germline CDR1 reads SGHDN; CDR2 reads FVKESK. There are 16 residues in the CDR3. Study results and limitations: Longer survival (overall) was linked to higher T cell density in blood. Tumor samples were not multi-region, leaving intratumor heterogeneity unexcluded. Clonality peaked in uninvolved adjacent lung rather than tumor. Appearance in adjacent lung was seen for a median about 58 of the top 100 tumor clones.

This clonotype was sampled from a man between 40 and 75 years old with stage I squamous cell lung carcinoma. This chain links TRBV14 with TRBJ1-5; D might be TRBD1 (5 bases). Material: peripheral blood, obtained before any cancer treatment. CDR3 residues: CASPWKPGTSNQPQHF. The CDR3 DNA follows: TGTGCCAGTCCGTGGAAGCCGGGGACTAGCAATCAGCCCCAGCATTTT. The full variable domain, completed using reference TRBV14 and TRBJ1-5, is EAGVTQFPSHSVIEKGQTVTLRCDPISGHDNLYWYRRVMGKEIKFLLHFVKESKQDESGMPNNRFLAERTGGTYSTLKVQPAELEDSGVYFCASPWKPGTSNQPQHFGDGTRLSIL.